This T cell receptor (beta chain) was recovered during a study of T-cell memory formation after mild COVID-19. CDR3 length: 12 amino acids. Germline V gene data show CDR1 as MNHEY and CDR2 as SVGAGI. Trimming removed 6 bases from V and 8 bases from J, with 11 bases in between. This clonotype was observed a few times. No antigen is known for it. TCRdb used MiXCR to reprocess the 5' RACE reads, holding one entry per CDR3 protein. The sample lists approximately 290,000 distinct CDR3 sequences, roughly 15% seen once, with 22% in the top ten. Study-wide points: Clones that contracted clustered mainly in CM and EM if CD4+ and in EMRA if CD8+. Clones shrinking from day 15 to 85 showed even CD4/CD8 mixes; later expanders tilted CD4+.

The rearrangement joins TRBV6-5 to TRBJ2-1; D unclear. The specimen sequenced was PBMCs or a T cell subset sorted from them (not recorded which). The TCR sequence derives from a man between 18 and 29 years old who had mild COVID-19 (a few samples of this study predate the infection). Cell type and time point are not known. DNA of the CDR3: TGTGCCAGCAGAGGAAGAAGGCATGAGCAGTTCTTC. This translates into CASRGRRHEQFF.